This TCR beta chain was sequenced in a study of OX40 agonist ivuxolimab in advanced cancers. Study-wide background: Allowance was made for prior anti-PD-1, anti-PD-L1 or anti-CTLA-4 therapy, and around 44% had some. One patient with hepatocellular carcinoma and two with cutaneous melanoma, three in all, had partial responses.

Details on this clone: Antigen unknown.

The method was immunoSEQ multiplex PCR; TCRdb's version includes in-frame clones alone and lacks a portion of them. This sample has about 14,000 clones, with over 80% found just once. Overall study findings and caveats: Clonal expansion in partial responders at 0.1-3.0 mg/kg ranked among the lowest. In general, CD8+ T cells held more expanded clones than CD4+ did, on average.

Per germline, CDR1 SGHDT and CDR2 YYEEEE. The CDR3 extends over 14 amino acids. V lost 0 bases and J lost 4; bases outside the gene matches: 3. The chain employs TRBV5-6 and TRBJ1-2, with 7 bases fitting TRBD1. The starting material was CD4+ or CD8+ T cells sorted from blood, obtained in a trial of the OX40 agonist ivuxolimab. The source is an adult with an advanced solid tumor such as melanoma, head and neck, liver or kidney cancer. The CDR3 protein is CASSLGDSSYGYTF. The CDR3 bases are TGTGCCAGCAGCTTGGGGGACAGCAGCTATGGCTACACCTTC.